This T cell receptor (beta chain) stems from a study of T cells after yellow fever vaccination. Turning to the study itself: SMART-Seq v4 Ultra Low Input prepared libraries from low-cell fractions.

A single record per CDR3 protein comes from TCRdb applying MiXCR to the 5' RACE reads. The data show hundreds of thousands of distinct CDR3 sequences, roughly 12% seen once. This clonotype was counted at least ten times. Germline assignment: CDR1 SGHRS and CDR2 YFSETQ. V dropped 0 bases and J dropped 10; count of bases not matched to a gene: 4. The length of the CDR3 is 14 residues. The chain is built from TRBV5-1 and TRBJ2-1; 10 positions match TRBD2. Source: PBMCs, taken on the day of the first yellow fever vaccination. The TCR originated in a man between 18 and 29 years old who received the YFV17D yellow fever vaccine. CDR3 loop: CASSLATSGEEQFF. CDR3 sequence (DNA): TGCGCCAGCAGCTTGGCAACTAGCGGGGAAGAGCAGTTCTTC. The variable domain in full, completed from reference TRBV5-1 and TRBJ2-1, reads KAGVTQTPRYLIKTRGQQVTLSCSPISGHRSVSWYQQTPGQGLQFLFEYFSETQRNKGNFPGRFSGRQFSNSRSEMNVSTLELGDSALYLCASSLATSGEEQFFGPGTRLTVL.